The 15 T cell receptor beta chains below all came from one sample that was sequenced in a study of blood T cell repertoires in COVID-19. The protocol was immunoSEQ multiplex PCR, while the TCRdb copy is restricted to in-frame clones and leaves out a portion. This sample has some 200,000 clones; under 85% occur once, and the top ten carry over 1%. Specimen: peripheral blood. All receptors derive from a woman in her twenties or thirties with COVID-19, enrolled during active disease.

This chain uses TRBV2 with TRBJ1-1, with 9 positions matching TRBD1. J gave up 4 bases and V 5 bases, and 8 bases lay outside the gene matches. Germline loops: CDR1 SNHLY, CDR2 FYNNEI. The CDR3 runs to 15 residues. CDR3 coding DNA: TGTGCCAGCAGTCGGGGGGACAGGGTAGCCACTGAAGCTTTCTTT. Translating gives CASSRGDRVATEAFF.

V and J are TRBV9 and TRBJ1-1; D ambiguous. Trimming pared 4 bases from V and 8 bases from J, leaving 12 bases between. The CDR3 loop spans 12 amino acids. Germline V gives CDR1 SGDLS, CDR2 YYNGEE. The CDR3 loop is CASSPRGREAFF. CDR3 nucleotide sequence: TGTGCCAGCAGCCCCCGGGGTAGGGAAGCTTTCTTT.

CDR3 protein: CASSLNGGTLKETQYF. For the CDR3, the DNA is TGTGCCAGCAGCTTAAATGGCGGGACCCTTAAAGAGACCCAGTACTTC. The chain carries TRBV7-6 and TRBJ2-5; possible D gene TRBD2, 6 bases. Germline values: CDR1 SGHVS, CDR2 FNYEAQ. Trimming took 2 bases from V and 3 from J, leaving 16 bases between them. This CDR3 is built from 16 residues.

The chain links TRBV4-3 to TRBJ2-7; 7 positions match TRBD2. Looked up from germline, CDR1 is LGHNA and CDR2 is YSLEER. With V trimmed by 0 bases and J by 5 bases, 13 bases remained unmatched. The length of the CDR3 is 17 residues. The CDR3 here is CASSQDYATGREDEQYF. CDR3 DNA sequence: TGCGCCAGCAGCCAAGATTACGCAACGGGCCGGGAGGACGAGCAGTACTTC.

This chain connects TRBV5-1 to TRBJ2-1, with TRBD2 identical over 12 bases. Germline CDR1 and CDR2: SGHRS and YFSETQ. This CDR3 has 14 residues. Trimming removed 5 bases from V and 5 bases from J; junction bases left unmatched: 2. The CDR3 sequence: CASRTSGGNNEQFF. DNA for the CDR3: TGCGCCAGCAGGACTAGCGGGGGAAACAATGAGCAGTTCTTC.

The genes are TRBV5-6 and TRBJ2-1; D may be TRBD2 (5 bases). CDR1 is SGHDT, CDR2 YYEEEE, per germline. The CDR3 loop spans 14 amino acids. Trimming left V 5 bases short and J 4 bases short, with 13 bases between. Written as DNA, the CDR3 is TGTGCCAGCAGTAGGACTTTAAAATACAATGAGCAGTTCTTC. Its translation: CASSRTLKYNEQFF.

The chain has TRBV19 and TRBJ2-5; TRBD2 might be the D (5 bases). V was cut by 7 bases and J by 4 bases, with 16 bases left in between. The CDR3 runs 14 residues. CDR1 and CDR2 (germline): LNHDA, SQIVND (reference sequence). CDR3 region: CASKPWGEGETQYF. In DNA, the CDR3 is TGTGCCAGTAAACCTTGGGGAGAAGGAGAGACCCAGTACTTC.

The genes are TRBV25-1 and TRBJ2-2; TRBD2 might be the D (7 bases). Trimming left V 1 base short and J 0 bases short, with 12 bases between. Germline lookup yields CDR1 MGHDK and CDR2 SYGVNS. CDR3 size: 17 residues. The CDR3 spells CASSEFGGGPNTGELFF. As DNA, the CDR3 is TGTGCCAGCAGTGAATTCGGCGGGGGCCCGAACACCGGGGAGCTGTTTTTT. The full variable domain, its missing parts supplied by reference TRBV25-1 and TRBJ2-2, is EADIYQTPRYLVIGTGKKITLECSQTMGHDKMYWYQQDPGMELHLIHYSYGVNSTEKGDLSSESTVSRIRTEHFPLTLESARPSHTSQYLCASSEFGGGPNTGELFFGEGSRLTVL.

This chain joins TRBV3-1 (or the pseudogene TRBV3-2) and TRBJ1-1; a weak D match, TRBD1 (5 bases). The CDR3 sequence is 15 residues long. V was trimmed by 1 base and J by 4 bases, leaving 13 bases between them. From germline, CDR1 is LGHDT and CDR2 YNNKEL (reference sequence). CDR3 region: CASSQGRGGGTEAFF. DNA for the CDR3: TGTGCCAGCAGCCAAGGTCGGGGGGGAGGCACTGAAGCTTTCTTT.

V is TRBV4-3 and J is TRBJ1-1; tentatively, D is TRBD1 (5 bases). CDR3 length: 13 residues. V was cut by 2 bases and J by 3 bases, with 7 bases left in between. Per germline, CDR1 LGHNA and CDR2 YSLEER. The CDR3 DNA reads TGCGCCAGCAGCCAATGGGGGGACACTGAAGCTTTCTTT. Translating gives CASSQWGDTEAFF.

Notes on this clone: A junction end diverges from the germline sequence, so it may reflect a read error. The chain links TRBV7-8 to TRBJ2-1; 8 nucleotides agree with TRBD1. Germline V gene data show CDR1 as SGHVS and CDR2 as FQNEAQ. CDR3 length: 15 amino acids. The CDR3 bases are TGTGCCAACAGCTTATGGACAGGGTTGGACAATGAGCAGTTCTTC. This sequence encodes CANSLWTGLDNEQFF.

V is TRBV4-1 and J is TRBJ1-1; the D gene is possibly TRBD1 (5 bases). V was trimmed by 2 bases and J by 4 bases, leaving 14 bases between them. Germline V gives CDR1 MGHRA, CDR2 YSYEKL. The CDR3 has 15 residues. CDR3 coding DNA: TGCGCCAGCAGCCAACATCTGCAGGGCGGCACTGAAGCTTTCTTT. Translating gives CASSQHLQGGTEAFF.

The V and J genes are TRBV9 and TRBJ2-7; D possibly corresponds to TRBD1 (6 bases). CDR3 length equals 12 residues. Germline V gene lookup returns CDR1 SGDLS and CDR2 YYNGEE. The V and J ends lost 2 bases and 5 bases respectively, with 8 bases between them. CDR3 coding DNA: TGTGCCAGCAGCGTTTCAGGGGACGAGCAGTACTTC. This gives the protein CASSVSGDEQYF.

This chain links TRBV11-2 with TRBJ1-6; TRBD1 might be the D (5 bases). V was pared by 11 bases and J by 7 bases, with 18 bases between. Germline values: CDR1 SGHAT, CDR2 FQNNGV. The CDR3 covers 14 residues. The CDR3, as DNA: TGTGCCTGTGCCGGGGGGGTCTTGAATTCACCCCTCCACTTT. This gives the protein CACAGGVLNSPLHF.

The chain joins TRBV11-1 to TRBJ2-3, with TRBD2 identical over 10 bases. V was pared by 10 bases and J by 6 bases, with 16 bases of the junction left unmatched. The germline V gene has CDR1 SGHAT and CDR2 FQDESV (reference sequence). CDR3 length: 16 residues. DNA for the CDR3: TGTGCCACGCTTCAGCGGGAGGGCCAAGGTGGCGATACGCAGTATTTT. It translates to CATLQREGQGGDTQYF.